The 12 T cell receptor beta chains reported below all come from one sample, sequenced in a study of cytomegalovirus exposure and HLA in healthy donors. In the PCR, 60 Vbeta and 13 Jbeta primers were used. Data came from immunoSEQ multiplex PCR; TCRdb stores just in-frame clones and leaves some out. This table has around 180,000 clones, roughly 80% appearing once. The sequencing sample was made of PBMCs. These receptors were taken from a male donor in good health and CMV-seronegative.

The chain couples TRBV5-4 to TRBJ2-2; 11 nucleotides match TRBD2. Germline V gives CDR1 SGHNT, CDR2 YYREEE (reference sequence). The length of the CDR3 is 15 residues. The V gene end was trimmed by 4 bases and the J gene end by 7 bases; junction bases not matched to a gene: 6. CDR3 DNA: TGTGCCAGCAGCCAACTAGCGGGAGAAGTCGGGGAGCTGTTTTTT. Translating it yields CASSQLAGEVGELFF.

J is TRBJ2-2 and V is TRBV27; the D gene is possibly TRBD1 (5 bases). Germline-derived CDR1 and CDR2 are MNHEY and SMNVEV (reference sequence). The CDR3 sequence is 17 residues long. V shed 2 bases and J shed 4 bases, with 17 bases lying between them. The CDR3 nucleotides read TGTGCCAGCAGTTTAGGACCCGTAACAGGATCCACCGGGGAGCTGTTTTTT. Its protein is CASSLGPVTGSTGELFF.

V gene TRBV5-5 combines with J gene TRBJ1-2, with 7 bases aligning to TRBD1. The CDR3 spans 15 residues. Germline V gives CDR1 SGHKS, CDR2 YYEKEE (reference sequence). J was trimmed by 4 bases and V by 3 bases; bases with no gene match: 9. The CDR3 sequence is CASSSPQGMVYGYTF. The CDR3 nucleotides are TGTGCCAGCAGCTCTCCACAGGGGATGGTCTATGGCTACACCTTC.

The rearrangement joins TRBV7-8 to TRBJ2-7, with no clear D. The CDR3 is 13 amino acids. Trimming took off 1 base at V and 2 bases at J, with 6 bases between the two ends. CDR1 and CDR2 from the germline V gene are SGHVS and FQNEAQ. The DNA of the CDR3 is TGTGCCAGCAGCTTAGGTGGCACCTACGAGCAGTACTTC. It encodes CASSLGGTYEQYF.

This sequence joins TRBV13 and TRBJ2-7; perhaps TRBD2 as D (5 bases). There are 14 residues in the CDR3. Germline V gene sequence: CDR1 PRHDT, CDR2 FYEKMQ (reference sequence). V lost 2 bases and J lost 7, with 15 bases in between. Here the CDR3 reads CASSLLSSSGEQYF. Here the CDR3 DNA reads TGTGCCAGCAGCTTATTGTCGTCGTCGGGGGAGCAGTACTTC. The variable domain in full, completed from reference TRBV13 and TRBJ2-7, reads AAGVIQSPRHLIKEKRETATLKCYPIPRHDTVYWYQQGPGQDPQFLISFYEKMQSDKGSIPDRFSAQQFSDYHSELNMSSLELGDSALYFCASSLLSSSGEQYFGPGTRLTVT.

This rearrangement joins TRBV27 to TRBJ1-1; D ambiguous. Per germline, CDR1 MNHEY and CDR2 SMNVEV (reference sequence). The CDR3 runs to 13 residues. Trimming removed 3 bases from V and 4 bases from J, with 9 bases in between. This chain's CDR3 is CASSLSRFTEAFF. The CDR3 region has the DNA TGTGCCAGCAGTTTGTCCAGATTCACTGAAGCTTTCTTT.

This sequence joins TRBV5-6 and TRBJ2-3, with 9 bases aligning to TRBD2. V lost 1 base and J lost 1; bases outside the gene matches: 4. From germline, CDR1 is SGHDT and CDR2 YYEEEE. The CDR3 contains 16 residues. The CDR3 sequence is CASSLQQRGGTDTQYF. The CDR3 DNA is TGTGCCAGCAGCTTGCAGCAGCGGGGGGGCACAGATACGCAGTATTTT.

V gene TRBV6-5 combines with J gene TRBJ2-7; TRBD2 matches at 10 bases. In germline, CDR1 is MNHEY, CDR2 SVGAGI. V was clipped by 3 bases and J by 4 bases; unmatched bases: 3. This CDR3 contains 14 residues. The CDR3 here is CASSYGTSEYEQYF. The CDR3, as DNA: TGTGCCAGCAGTTATGGGACTAGCGAATACGAGCAGTACTTC.

The V gene is TRBV18, the J gene TRBJ1-5, with D perhaps TRBD1 (5 bases). Deletions cut 3 bases from V and 7 bases from J, with 22 bases between. Germline CDR1 reads KGHSH; CDR2 reads LQKENI. The CDR3 consists of 17 residues. The CDR3: CASSPPIGQSVRQPQHF. CDR3 sequence (DNA): TGTGCCAGCTCACCCCCGATAGGACAATCAGTGCGCCAGCCCCAGCATTTT.

This chain uses TRBV7-9 with TRBJ2-1; 7 bases line up with TRBD2. V was clipped by 4 bases and J by 3 bases; unmatched bases: 9. The CDR3 spans 16 residues. Germline lookup yields CDR1 SEHNR and CDR2 FQNEAQ (reference sequence). This chain's CDR3 is CASSSALAAYYNEQFF. The CDR3 DNA reads TGTGCCAGCAGCTCAGCCCTAGCGGCGTACTACAATGAGCAGTTCTTC.

The V call is TRBV4-2, the J call TRBJ2-5; a weak D match, TRBD2 (5 bases). In germline, CDR1 is LGHNA, CDR2 YNFKEQ. Trimming stripped 0 bases from V and 1 base from J, with 12 bases between. CDR3 length: 16 amino acids. The CDR3 coding sequence is TGTGCCAGCAGCCAAGATTCCGGGGTGAGCCAAGAGACCCAGTACTTC. It specifies CASSQDSGVSQETQYF.

V usage is TRBV4-2 and J usage is TRBJ2-3; 14 nucleotides align to TRBD2. The V segment lost 5 bases and the J segment 4 bases; nucleotides outside the gene matches: 11. The CDR3 is 18 residues long. Per the germline V gene, CDR1 is LGHNA and CDR2 is YNFKEQ. This chain's CDR3 is CASSYRGLAGVGSDTQYF. As DNA, the CDR3 is TGTGCCAGCAGCTACAGGGGACTAGCGGGAGTGGGGTCAGATACGCAGTATTTT.